The rows below give T cell receptor beta chains drawn from one sample of a study of blood T cell repertoires in COVID-19. Clones were sequenced by immunoSEQ multiplex PCR, and TCRdb holds only the in-frame ones, with some missing. Among 250,000 to 300,000 clones listed, approximately 81% were seen once. Material for sequencing was PBMCs or T cells enriched from blood (not recorded which). Receptor source: a woman between 45 and 65 years old who had been exposed to COVID-19. CDR3s include the opening cysteine and the closing phenylalanine or tryptophan. The D gene is left open where the match is weak. Some rows mark clone size as missing; the rest say once, few, many or name a class of expanded clone.

V gene	J gene	clone size	D gene	CDR3 protein	CDR3 DNA
TRBV5-1	TRBJ1-1	NA	NA	CASSLFQGGENTEAFF	TGCGCCAGCAGCTTGTTTCAGGGAGGTGAGAACACTGAAGCTTTCTTT
TRBV2	TRBJ2-7	NA	NA	CASSEALRGKSSYEQYF	TGTGCCAGCAGTGAAGCGCTTCGGGGGAAGAGCTCCTACGAGCAGTACTTC
TRBV12-3/TRBV12-4	TRBJ1-1	NA	NA	CASSWNRDTEAFF	TGTGCCAGCAGTTGGAACAGGGACACTGAAGCTTTCTTT
TRBV5-4	TRBJ2-1	NA	NA	CASSLAVIGINEQFF	TGTGCCAGCAGCTTGGCGGTAATCGGTATCAATGAGCAGTTCTTC
TRBV6-2/TRBV6-3	TRBJ1-5	NA	TRBD1	CASSRETGVRNQPQHF	TGTGCCAGCAGCCGAGAGACAGGGGTTCGTAATCAGCCCCAGCATTTT
TRBV5-1	TRBJ1-2	few	TRBD1	CASSIRQGASYGYTF	TGCGCCAGCAGCATACGACAGGGGGCTTCCTATGGCTACACCTTC
TRBV10-3	TRBJ2-1	once	NA	CAISEPIHNEQFF	TGTGCCATCAGTGAGCCTATTCACAATGAGCAGTTCTTC
TRBV12-3/TRBV12-4	TRBJ1-6	NA	NA	CASSKWQDSPLHF	TGTGCCAGCAGTAAGTGGCAGGATTCACCCCTCCACTTT
TRBV10-3	TRBJ1-5	NA	NA	CAISAAGAGGNQPQHF	TGTGCCATCAGCGCCGCAGGGGCTGGGGGCAATCAGCCCCAGCATTTT
TRBV3-1/TRBV3-2	TRBJ1-4	NA	NA	CASSRLSSTNEKLFF	TGTGCCAGCTCCCGACTGTCCAGCACTAATGAAAAACTGTTTTTT
TRBV5-6	TRBJ1-1	NA	NA	CASSRAGQRGDAFF	TGTGCCAGCAGCCGGGCGGGGCAGAGGGGAGATGCTTTCTTT
TRBV3-1/TRBV3-2	TRBJ1-4	NA	NA	CASSQAGLTTNEKLFF	TGTGCCAGCAGCCAAGCGGGATTAACAACTAATGAAAAACTGTTTTTT
TRBV18	TRBJ1-2	NA	NA	CASSPDHGQGAPF	TGTGCCAGCTCACCAGATCATGGACAAGGGGCCCCCTTC
TRBV2	TRBJ1-1	NA	TRBD1	CASSLLGGTGAINTEAFF	TGTGCCAGCAGTCTCCTGGGGGGGACAGGAGCAATCAACACTGAAGCTTTCTTT
TRBV19	TRBJ2-3	NA	TRBD1	CASSRDRDIDTQYF	TGTGCCAGTAGCCGGGACAGGGATATAGATACGCAGTATTTT
TRBV5-4	TRBJ2-3	NA	TRBD2	CASTSEPAGARGGQYF	TGTGCCAGCACCTCTGAACCAGCGGGGGCTCGGGGTGGGCAGTATTTT
TRBV7-2	TRBJ1-6	NA	TRBD1	CASSLALTGAQWPPLHF	TGTGCCAGCAGCTTAGCCCTTACAGGGGCCCAGTGGCCACCCCTCCACTTT
TRBV2	TRBJ2-2	NA	NA	CASTVSSTGELFF	TGTGCCAGCACCGTCAGTTCGACCGGGGAGCTGTTTTTT
TRBV29-1	TRBJ1-2	NA	NA	CSVTADSRIRNTF	TGCAGCGTGACAGCAGACTCCCGTATCCGGAACACCTTC
TRBV24-1	TRBJ2-3	NA	NA	CATSDEQQGSDTQYF	TGTGCCACCAGTGATGAACAACAGGGCTCGGATACGCAGTATTTT
TRBV7-2	TRBJ1-2	NA	NA	CASSLQGNYGYTF	TGTGCCAGCAGCCTACAGGGAAACTATGGCTACACCTTC
TRBV19	TRBJ1-5	NA	TRBD1	CASRGTGLNWSQPQHF	TGTGCCAGTAGGGGGACAGGGTTGAATTGGAGTCAGCCCCAGCATTTT
TRBV29-1	TRBJ1-2	NA	TRBD1	CSADLRDRVREGYTF	TGCAGCGCCGACCTCCGGGACAGGGTGAGGGAAGGCTACACCTTC
TRBV19	TRBJ1-5	NA	NA	CASSIDNFPQHF	TGTGCCAGTAGTATAGATAACTTCCCCCAGCATTTT
TRBV7-2	TRBJ2-3	NA	TRBD2	CASSFSAGVRTDTQYF	TGTGCCAGCAGCTTCTCAGCGGGGGTCCGCACAGATACGCAGTATTTT
TRBV6-5	TRBJ2-5	NA	NA	CASSLTPTGSETQYF	TGTGCCAGCAGTTTAACCCCCACAGGGTCGGAGACCCAGTACTTC
TRBV11-2	TRBJ2-5	once	NA	CASSSGIRQVEETQYF	TGTGCCAGCAGCTCGGGCATAAGACAGGTAGAAGAGACCCAGTACTTC
TRBV4-1	TRBJ2-3	NA	TRBD1	CASSPYPSDRLSTDTQYF	TGCGCCAGCAGCCCCTACCCTTCGGACAGGCTTAGCACAGATACGCAGTATTTT
TRBV5-1	TRBJ2-2	NA	TRBD1	CASSLLGTGGSGELFF	TGCGCCAGCAGCTTGTTAGGGACAGGGGGTTCCGGGGAGCTGTTTTTT
TRBV18	TRBJ1-2	NA	TRBD1	CASSPRTGSDANYGYTF	TGTGCCAGCTCACCTAGGACAGGGTCCGACGCTAACTATGGCTACACCTTC
TRBV7-8	TRBJ2-2	NA	NA	CASSSGTTQTGELFF	TGTGCCAGCAGTTCCGGGACAACCCAGACCGGGGAGCTGTTTTTT
TRBV7-9	TRBJ1-5	NA	NA	CASSPVPRDQPQHF	TGTGCCAGCAGCCCCGTTCCCCGGGATCAGCCCCAGCATTTT
TRBV7-2	TRBJ2-5	NA	TRBD2	CASSSGGETQYF	TGTGCCAGCAGCTCGGGGGGAGAGACCCAGTACTTC
TRBV5-6	TRBJ1-2	NA	TRBD1	CASSLERDRPNYGYTF	TGTGCCAGCAGCTTGGAAAGGGACAGACCTAACTATGGCTACACCTTC
TRBV7-2	TRBJ1-4	NA	NA	CASSLEQFNEKLFF	TGTGCCAGCAGCTTAGAACAGTTTAATGAAAAACTGTTTTTT
TRBV10-3	TRBJ1-1	NA	NA	CAISGPTGNTEAFF	TGTGCCATCAGTGGCCCGACAGGGAACACTGAAGCTTTCTTT
TRBV5-6	TRBJ1-1	once	TRBD1	CASNTGGYTEAFF	TGTGCCAGTAATACAGGGGGCTACACTGAAGCTTTCTTT
TRBV5-1	TRBJ1-1	NA	TRBD1	CASSEGQGRTEAFF	TGCGCCAGCAGCGAGGGACAGGGGAGAACTGAAGCTTTCTTT
TRBV28	TRBJ1-3	NA	TRBD1	CASSAPTPTGEGGNTIYF	TGTGCCAGCAGTGCCCCTACCCCGACAGGGGAAGGTGGAAACACCATATATTTT
TRBV25-1	TRBJ2-7	NA	NA	CASSAPGSYEQYF	TGTGCCAGCAGTGCCCCGGGCTCCTACGAGCAGTACTTC
TRBV4-3	TRBJ2-1	NA	TRBD2	CASSLSGGTNNEQFF	TGCGCCAGCAGCCTGAGCGGGGGGACCAACAATGAGCAGTTCTTC
TRBV28	TRBJ1-4	NA	NA	CASLAQWNEKLFF	TGTGCCAGCCTTGCACAATGGAATGAAAAACTGTTTTTT
TRBV11-2	TRBJ1-1	NA	TRBD1	CASSSIRGQTEAFF	TGTGCCAGCAGCTCAATCAGGGGGCAGACTGAAGCTTTCTTT
TRBV29-1	TRBJ1-4	once	NA	CSVAIMGQTNEKLFF	TGCAGCGTTGCTATTATGGGGCAGACTAATGAAAAACTGTTTTTT
TRBV7-9	TRBJ2-7	once	NA	CASSQDEEGEQYF	TGTGCCAGCAGCCAGGACGAGGAGGGCGAGCAGTACTTC
TRBV3-1/TRBV3-2	TRBJ2-3	once	NA	CASSQGDFIRDTQYF	TGTGCCAGCAGCCAAGGGGACTTTATTAGGGATACGCAGTATTTT
TRBV18	TRBJ1-3	NA	TRBD1	CASGWTGSNTIYF	TGTGCCAGCGGTTGGACAGGATCAAACACCATATATTTT
TRBV5-5	TRBJ1-2	NA	NA	CASSLGGQENYGYTF	TGTGCCAGCAGCTTGGGGGGGCAAGAGAACTATGGCTACACCTTC
TRBV14	TRBJ2-3	NA	NA	CASSPLGGDTQYF	TGTGCCAGCAGCCCCTTAGGGGGAGATACGCAGTATTTT
TRBV5-4	TRBJ2-3	NA	NA	CASSDQDYTDTQYF	TGTGCCAGCAGCGACCAGGACTATACGGATACGCAGTATTTT
TRBV5-6	TRBJ1-2	NA	TRBD1	CASSMDRVGYTF	TGTGCCAGCAGCATGGACAGGGTTGGCTACACCTTC
TRBV7-2	TRBJ2-2	few	TRBD2	CASSLVAGGASGELFF	TGTGCCAGCAGCTTAGTCGCCGGGGGGGCCTCCGGGGAGCTGTTTTTT
TRBV5-6	TRBJ1-2	NA	NA	CASSLVGSGPNYGYTF	TGTGCCAGCAGCTTGGTCGGGAGCGGGCCTAACTATGGCTACACCTTC
TRBV28	TRBJ2-1	NA	NA	CASSLSVPNEQFF	TGTGCCAGCAGTTTATCCGTCCCGAATGAGCAGTTCTTC
TRBV7-2	TRBJ1-2	NA	NA	CASSLGPPGYGYTF	TGTGCCAGCAGCTTAGGCCCCCCGGGGTATGGCTACACCTTC
TRBV6-1	TRBJ1-5	NA	NA	CASSERAGLISGQPQHF	TGTGCCAGCAGTGAAAGGGCGGGACTAATCAGCGGTCAGCCCCAGCATTTT
TRBV24-1	TRBJ2-7	NA	TRBD1	CATSDRQGGYEQYF	TGTGCCACCAGTGATCGACAGGGGGGTTACGAGCAGTACTTC